The clone carrying this T cell receptor beta chain was seen repeatedly, ten times or more. The antigen remains undetermined. For the sorted libraries, 1 million CD4+ or CD8+ T cells were used. The CDR3 has 13 amino acids. Germline V gene lookup returns CDR1 SGHTA and CDR2 FQGNSA. V was pared by 2 bases and J by 2 bases, with 7 bases between. The authors produced cDNA by 5'RACE using 10-nucleotide random UMIs. TCRdb ran MiXCR on the 5' RACE reads and lists one entry per CDR3 protein. This repertoire shows over 40,000 distinct CDR3 sequences, about 6% found once; its top ten account for around 0.6%. The data belong to a study of neurological immune-mediated disorders. Findings of the study overall: Multiple sclerosis was found to have the least TCR clonal expansion, below healthy controls, and HTLV-1-associated myelopathy the most.

What was sequenced was CD4+ T cells from blood. The receptor was derived from a woman between 40 and 50 years old in good health. The chain is built from TRBV7-2 and TRBJ2-7; D call uncertain. CDR3: CASSLTGAYEQYF. The CDR3 DNA is TGTGCCAGCAGCTTAACTGGGGCCTACGAGCAGTACTTC.